These 4 T cell receptor beta chains were all obtained from the same sample, sequenced in a study of T-cell memory formation after mild COVID-19. From the 5' RACE reads, TCRdb called clonotypes with MiXCR, one entry per CDR3 protein. The sample consists of roughly 350,000 distinct CDR3 sequences, 25% to 30% of them appearing once. Material: PBMCs or a T cell subset sorted from them (not recorded which). All receptors come from an adult woman who had mild COVID-19 (a few samples of this study predate the infection). Cell type and time point are not known.

In this sample, this clonotype turned up once. The V and J genes are TRBV7-6 and TRBJ2-1; TRBD2 is a possible D gene (5 bases). This CDR3 has 15 amino acids. Trimming removed 8 bases from V and 0 bases from J, with 14 bases in between. Germline V CDR1 and CDR2: SGHVS, FNYEAQ. CDR3 coding DNA: TGTGCCAGCTCCGAAGCGGTGAGCTCCTACAATGAGCAGTTCTTC. It is translated as CASSEAVSSYNEQFF.

This clonotype was counted between two and nine times. V usage is TRBV4-1 and J usage is TRBJ2-1; TRBD1 is a possible D gene (5 bases). This CDR3 has 17 residues. Trimming left V 1 base short and J 10 bases short, with 23 bases between. Germline loops: CDR1 MGHRA, CDR2 YSYEKL. CDR3 DNA: TGCGCCAGCAGCCAAGTCCCGGAAAGGTTCAACCACAGGGAGCAGTTCTTC. Protein: CASSQVPERFNHREQFF.

This chain uses TRBV12-3 or TRBV12-4 with TRBJ2-3; D unclear. V lost 6 bases to trimming and J lost 4 bases, with 17 bases between them. This CDR3 is built from 15 residues. The CDR3 protein is CASSQSGGIADTQYF. The CDR3 DNA is TGTGCCAGCAGCCAATCGGGTGGCATTGCAGATACGCAGTATTTT.

The J gene is TRBJ2-1, the V gene TRBV6-6, with 8 bases fitting TRBD2. Germline V gene sequence: CDR1 MNHNY, CDR2 SVGAGI (reference sequence). This CDR3 comprises 15 residues. The J segment lost 7 bases and the V segment lost 1 base, leaving 6 bases of the junction unmatched. The CDR3 protein is CASSYLPGGGNEQFF. CDR3 DNA: TGTGCCAGCAGTTACTTACCCGGCGGGGGGAATGAGCAGTTCTTC.